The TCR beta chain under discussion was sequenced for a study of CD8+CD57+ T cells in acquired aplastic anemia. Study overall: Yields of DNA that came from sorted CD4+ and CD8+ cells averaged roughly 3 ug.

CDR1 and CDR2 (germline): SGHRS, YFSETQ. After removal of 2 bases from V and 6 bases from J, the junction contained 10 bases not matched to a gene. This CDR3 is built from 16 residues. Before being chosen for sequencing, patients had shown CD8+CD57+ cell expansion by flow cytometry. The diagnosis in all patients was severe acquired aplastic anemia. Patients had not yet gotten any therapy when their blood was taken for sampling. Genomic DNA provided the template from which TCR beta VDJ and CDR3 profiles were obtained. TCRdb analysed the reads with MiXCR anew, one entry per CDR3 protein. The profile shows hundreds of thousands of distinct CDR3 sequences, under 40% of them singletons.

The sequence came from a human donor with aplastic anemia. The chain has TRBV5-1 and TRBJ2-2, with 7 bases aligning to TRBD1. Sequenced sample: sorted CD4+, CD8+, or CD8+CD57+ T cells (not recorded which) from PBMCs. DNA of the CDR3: TGCGCCAGCAGCTTTGGAGGACAGGTTCGGGCCGGGGAGCTGTTTTTT. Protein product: CASSFGGQVRAGELFF.